The T cell receptor beta chain described here comes from a study of blood T cell repertoires in COVID-19. Study information: Researchers got acute and convalescent COVID-19 samples from the United States, Italy and Spain. Nucleic acid was either cDNA or gDNA, and it came from T cells, B-cell-depleted T cells, or PBMCs.

The CDR3 is 15 residues long. CDR1 is SNHLY and CDR2 is FYNNEI in the germline V gene. Deletions cut 6 bases from V and 2 bases from J, with 13 bases between. Authors' processing steps: It was from reference gene primer amplification that nucleated cell counts were estimated. Repertoires were generated with immunoSEQ multiplex PCR, while TCRdb's copy carries only in-frame clones and drops some. The D gene and trimming were derived from the DNA, and the V and J assignments and clone size from that table. The table lists 70,000 to 100,000 clones, 88% of them singletons, with roughly 8.1% in the top ten.

Source material: peripheral blood. The origin of this receptor is a woman in her 70s with acute or convalescent COVID-19. J is TRBJ2-2 and V is TRBV2; TRBD2 might be the D (6 bases). Here the CDR3 reads CASREGTLNTGELFF. Written as DNA, the CDR3 is TGTGCCAGCAGGGAGGGGACCTTAAACACCGGGGAGCTGTTTTTT. Combining the CDR3 with reference TRBV2 and TRBJ2-2 gives the whole variable domain EPEVTQTPSHQVTQMGQEVILRCVPISNHLYFYWYRQILGQKVEFLVSFYNNEISEKSEIFDDQFSVERPDGSNFTLKIRSTKLEDSAMYFCASREGTLNTGELFFGEGSRLTVL.